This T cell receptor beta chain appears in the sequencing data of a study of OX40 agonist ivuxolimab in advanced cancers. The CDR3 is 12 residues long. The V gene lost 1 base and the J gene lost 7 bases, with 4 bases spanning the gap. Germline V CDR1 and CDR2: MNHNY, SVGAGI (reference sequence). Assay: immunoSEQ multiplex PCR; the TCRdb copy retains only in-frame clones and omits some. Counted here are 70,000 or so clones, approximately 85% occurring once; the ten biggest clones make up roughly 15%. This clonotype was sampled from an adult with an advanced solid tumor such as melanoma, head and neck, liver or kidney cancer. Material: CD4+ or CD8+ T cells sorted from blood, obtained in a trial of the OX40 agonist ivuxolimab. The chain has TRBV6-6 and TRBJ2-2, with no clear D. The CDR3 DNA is TGTGCCAGCAGTTACTACAACGGGGAGCTGTTTTTT. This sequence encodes CASSYYNGELFF.